The sequence of this T cell receptor (beta chain) was determined in a study of identical twins. The sample holds many counts of this clonotype. This CDR3 spans 12 amino acids. The germline V and J ends were trimmed by 6 bases and 7 bases, with 15 bases remaining between them. CDR1 and CDR2 (germline): DFQATT, SNEGSKA (reference sequence). TCRdb reprocessed the 5' RACE reads via MiXCR and lists one record per CDR3 protein. Of fewer than 350,000 distinct CDR3 sequences in the sample, about 8.9% are singletons; the top ten hold about 2.1%. These records were also assigned to another study, of yellow fever vaccine responses in identical twins.

Sequences were obtained from memory (CD45RO+) T cells sorted from blood. The chain employs TRBV20-1 and TRBJ1-2, with a weak D call TRBD1 (5 bases). The receptor was isolated from a woman in her late teens or twenties in good health. This chain's CDR3 is CSAILPGSGYTF. The CDR3 coding sequence is TGCAGTGCCATCCTTCCAGGGTCTGGCTACACCTTC.